This T cell receptor beta chain was obtained from a study of shared clonotypes between healthy human individuals (TCRdb year 2020). General notes on the study: The cohort comprised a couple of women and a few men aged 18 to 49 years. Between about 0.9 and 8.9 billion PBMCs per donor were obtained by leukapheresis. The study deeply sequenced blood TCR repertoires of about 5 healthy adults to estimate repertoire size and the extent of clonotype sharing between individuals. Different laboratories and diverse techniques were used to prepare libraries and sequence TCR repertoires, to increase sequencing depth and limit assay-specific biases. What the work shows at the level of the full study, not this receptor alone: Pairwise subsampling indicated that sequencing depth was expected to affect the degree of clonotype sharing among donors. Sampling was limited to blood, and TCR repertoires in tissue likely differ from TCR repertoires in blood. The small number of donors limited the genetic and exposure-history diversity represented.

Healthy HIV-negative adults with no recently reported acute infections or vaccinations were included as donors. Only Caucasian adults living in Nashville, Tennessee, USA were represented among the donors. For unsorted samples, tens of millions of PBMCs were counted, and genomic DNA was extracted using the QIAamp DNA Blood Mini kit. Blood was obtained by leukapheresis, after which PBMCs were separated by Ficoll-Histopaque density gradient centrifugation and cryopreserved in liquid nitrogen vapor phase. A word on this clone: It has no known antigen specificity. No base-level quality is on record; no much larger clone is a single base apart.

Per the germline V gene (reference sequence), MNHNY is the CDR1 and SVGAGI is the CDR2. The germline ends are 23 bases apart after V is trimmed by 7 bases and J by 8 bases. The cysteine opens and the phenylalanine closes a CDR3 of 15 amino acids. Only CDR3 DNA remains: 45 bases, in frame from the first base. Using the deep immunoSEQ assay, TCR CDR3 regions were amplified from genomic DNA by multiplex PCR. For each cell subset, the extracted genomic DNA was distributed evenly across all wells of several immunoSEQ 96-well plates, and each plate served as one replicate. For unsorted PBMC, about 0.3 ug genomic DNA, equal to about 29,000 T cell genomes, was loaded into each replicate PCR. Ten immunoSEQ deep assay plates were used to sequence the unsorted PBMC genomic DNA. Purified libraries were measured with a Qubit 3.0 fluorometer, size-checked on a Bioanalyzer 2100, and measured again with the KAPA Library Quantification kit. Every immunoSEQ 96-well plate was sequenced on a separate single-read 150-cycle Illumina NextSeq 550 flow cell. From the authors' description of their analysis: Because the immunoSEQ output included only junctional sequences and no quality scores, the filtering could not be the same as the filtering used for full-length reads. To assign V/J genes and CDR3, sequences were annotated using PyIR, a Python wrapper for IgBLAST v1.9, with IMGT germline references. Any read was removed if the V/J assignment was weak (E-value above 1e-6), the CDR3 was missing, or the read contained stop codons, out-of-frame junctions, or ambiguous translated residues. A V3J clonotype was defined by an identical inferred V gene, J gene, and CDR3 amino acid sequence. Percentage overlap between repertoires was computed as shared unique clonotypes divided by the size of the smaller repertoire. RTK rarefaction, the Chao1 estimator, and Recon v2.1 estimates of unobserved clonotypes were used to assess repertoire richness. Here the immuneACCESS table is served through TCRdb, limited to in-frame sequences with V and J called. Missing clones are a known gap in these copies; in checked studies unresolved V genes cover under half, and the rest lacks a known reason. V, J and clone size reflect that table, while D and trimming were determined from the DNA. The sample profile shows approximately 510,000 clones; 70% to 80% of them were found once. Under 15% of the sample comes from the top ten.

What was sequenced was PBMCs. This sequence uses TRBV6-6 and TRBJ1-2, with the D segment identity uncertain. This receptor was identified in a woman in her thirties or forties in good health. Some clones in this sample may be carry-over from other donors' samples. The DNA reads TGTGCCAGCATTCTCCCTGAGTCGGAGGGAGAGGGCTACACCTTC. Its amino acids are CASILPESEGEGYTF.